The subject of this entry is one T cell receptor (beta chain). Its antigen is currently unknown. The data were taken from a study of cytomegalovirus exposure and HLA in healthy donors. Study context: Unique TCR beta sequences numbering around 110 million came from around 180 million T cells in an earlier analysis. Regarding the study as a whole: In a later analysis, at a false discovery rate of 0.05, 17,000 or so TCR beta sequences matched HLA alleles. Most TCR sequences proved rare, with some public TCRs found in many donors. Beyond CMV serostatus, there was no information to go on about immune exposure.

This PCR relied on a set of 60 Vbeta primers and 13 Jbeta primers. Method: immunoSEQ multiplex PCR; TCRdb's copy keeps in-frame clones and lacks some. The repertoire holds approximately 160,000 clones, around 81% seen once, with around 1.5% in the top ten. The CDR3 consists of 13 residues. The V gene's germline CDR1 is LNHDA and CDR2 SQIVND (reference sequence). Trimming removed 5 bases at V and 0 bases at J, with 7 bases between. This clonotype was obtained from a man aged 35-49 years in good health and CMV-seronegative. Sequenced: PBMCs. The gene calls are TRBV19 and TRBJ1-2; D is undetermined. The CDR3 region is CASSAVTNYGYTF. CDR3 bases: TGTGCCAGTAGTGCGGTTACTAACTATGGCTACACCTTC.